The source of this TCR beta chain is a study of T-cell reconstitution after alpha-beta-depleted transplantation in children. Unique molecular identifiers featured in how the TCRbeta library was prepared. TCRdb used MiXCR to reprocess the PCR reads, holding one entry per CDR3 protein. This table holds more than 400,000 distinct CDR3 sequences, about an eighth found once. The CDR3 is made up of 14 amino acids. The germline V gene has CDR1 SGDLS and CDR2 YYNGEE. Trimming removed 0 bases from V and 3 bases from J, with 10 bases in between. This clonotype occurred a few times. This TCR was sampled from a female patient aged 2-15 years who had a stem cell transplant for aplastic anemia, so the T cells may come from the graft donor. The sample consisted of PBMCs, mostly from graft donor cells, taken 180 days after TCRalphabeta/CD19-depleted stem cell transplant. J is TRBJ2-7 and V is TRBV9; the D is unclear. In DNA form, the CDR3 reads TGTGCCAGCAGCGTAGCTGGAGCCGGCTACGAGCAGTACTTC. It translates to CASSVAGAGYEQYF.